A single TCR beta chain is shown here with its context. Antigen specificity is unknown. Germline CDR1 is SGHRS and CDR2 is YFSETQ. V was trimmed by 6 bases and J by 3 bases, leaving 15 bases between them. CDR3 size: 14 residues. This table comes from immunoSEQ multiplex PCR, and its TCRdb copy is limited to in-frame clones, with some not included. The table includes some 14,000 clones, just under 75% detected once. This sample's time point: after neoadjuvant nivolumab, at surgical resection. Blood cells were analyzed directly, without culture or expansion. These data originate in a study of neoadjuvant anti-PD-1 for oral cavity cancer. Whole-study context: Around day 43, patients without progression received a fourth nivolumab dose before surgery.

Study conclusions and caveats: TCR analyses covered only three patients per response group.

The sequence was collected from a person aged 35 to 85 with oral cavity squamous cell carcinoma. J is TRBJ1-2 and V is TRBV5-1; the D gene is possibly TRBD1 (6 bases). The material was PBMCs, obtained after nivolumab (anti-PD-1) treatment. The CDR3 loop is CASNPGVDYYGYTF. In nucleotides, the CDR3 is TGCGCCAGCAACCCAGGGGTGGATTACTATGGCTACACCTTC.